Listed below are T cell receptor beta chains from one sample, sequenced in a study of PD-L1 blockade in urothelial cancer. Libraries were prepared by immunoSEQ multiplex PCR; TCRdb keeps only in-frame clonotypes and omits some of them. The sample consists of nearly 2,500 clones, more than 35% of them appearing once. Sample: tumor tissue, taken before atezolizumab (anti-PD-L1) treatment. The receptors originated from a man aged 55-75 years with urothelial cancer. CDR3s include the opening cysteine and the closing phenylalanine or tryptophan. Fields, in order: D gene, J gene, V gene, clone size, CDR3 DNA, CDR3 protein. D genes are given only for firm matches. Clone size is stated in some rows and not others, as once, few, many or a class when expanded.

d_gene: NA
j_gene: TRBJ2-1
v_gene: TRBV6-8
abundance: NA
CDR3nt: TGTGCCAGCGACCAGGGACGCTATGAGCAGTTCTTC
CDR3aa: CASDQGRYEQFF

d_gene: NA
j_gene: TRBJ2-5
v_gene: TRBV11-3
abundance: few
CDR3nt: TGTGCCAGCAGCTTGGTTGGCAGGGAAGAGACCCAGTACTTC
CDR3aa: CASSLVGREETQYF

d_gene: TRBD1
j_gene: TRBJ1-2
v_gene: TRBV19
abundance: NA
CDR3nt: TGTGCCAGTAGTGTCGGACAGGGGGCAGGTGGCTACACCTTC
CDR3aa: CASSVGQGAGGYTF

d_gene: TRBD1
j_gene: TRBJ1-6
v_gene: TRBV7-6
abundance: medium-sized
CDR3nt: TGTGCCAGCAGCTTACAATCTCAGGGGGAGCTGTTTAATTCACCCCTCCACTTT
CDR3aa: CASSLQSQGELFNSPLHF

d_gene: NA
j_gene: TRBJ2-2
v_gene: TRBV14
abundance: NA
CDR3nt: TGTGCCAGCAGCCTTAACACCGGGGAGCTGTTTTTT
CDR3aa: CASSLNTGELFF

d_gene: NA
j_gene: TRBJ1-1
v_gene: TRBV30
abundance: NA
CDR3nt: TGTGCCTGGAGTACCGGGACCGAGAACACTGAAGCTTTCTTT
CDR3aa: CAWSTGTENTEAFF

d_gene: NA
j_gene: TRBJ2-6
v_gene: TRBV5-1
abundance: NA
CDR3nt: TGCGCCAGCAGCTTGGTAGCAAACTCTGGGGCCAACGTCCTGACTTTC
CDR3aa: CASSLVANSGANVLTF

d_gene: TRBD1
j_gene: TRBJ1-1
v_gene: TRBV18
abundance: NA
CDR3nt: TGTGCCAGCTCACAGGGGGCGGGCACTGAAGCTTTCTTT
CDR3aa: CASSQGAGTEAFF

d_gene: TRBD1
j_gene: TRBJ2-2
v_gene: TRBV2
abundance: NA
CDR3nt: TGTGCCAGCAGAGGACAGGCTCGCGGGGAGCTGTTTTTT
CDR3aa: CASRGQARGELFF

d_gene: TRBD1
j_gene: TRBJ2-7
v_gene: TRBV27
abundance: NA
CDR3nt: TGTGCCAGCAGTTTTACACAGGGGGGCGAGCAGTACTTC
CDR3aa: CASSFTQGGEQYF

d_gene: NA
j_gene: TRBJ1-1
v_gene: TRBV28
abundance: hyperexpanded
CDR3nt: TGTGCCAGCAGTATCTCAACAGGGAACACTGAAGCTTTCTTT
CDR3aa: CASSISTGNTEAFF

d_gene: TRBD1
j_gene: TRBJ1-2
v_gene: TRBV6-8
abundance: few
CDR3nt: TGTGCCAGCAGCCCCGACAGGGGATATGGCTACACCTTC
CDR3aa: CASSPDRGYGYTF

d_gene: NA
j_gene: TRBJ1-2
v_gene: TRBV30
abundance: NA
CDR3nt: TGTGCCTGGCGGCAGAGAGAGCATTATGGCTACACCTTC
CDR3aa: CAWRQREHYGYTF

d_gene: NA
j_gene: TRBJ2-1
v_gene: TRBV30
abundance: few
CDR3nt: TGTGCCTGGGCGACTGACAGATACAATGAGCAGTTCTTC
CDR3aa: CAWATDRYNEQFF

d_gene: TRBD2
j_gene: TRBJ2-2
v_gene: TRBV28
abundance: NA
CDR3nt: TGTGCCAGCAGTCCAAAAACGACTAGCGGGGGAACTACCGGGGAGCTGTTTTTT
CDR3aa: CASSPKTTSGGTTGELFF

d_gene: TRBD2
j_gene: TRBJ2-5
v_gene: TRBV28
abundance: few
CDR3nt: TGTGCCCTGGGGAGCGGGGGGGCCGCGACCCAGTACTTC
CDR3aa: CALGSGGAATQYF

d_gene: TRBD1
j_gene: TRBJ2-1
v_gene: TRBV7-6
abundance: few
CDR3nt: TGTGCCAGCAGTCCTCTGGGACAGGCATCCTACAATGAGCAGTTCTTC
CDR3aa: CASSPLGQASYNEQFF

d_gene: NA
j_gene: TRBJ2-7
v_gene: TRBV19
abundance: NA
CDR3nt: TGTGCCAGTTCTTCGGACAGCTACGAGCAGTACTTC
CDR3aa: CASSSDSYEQYF

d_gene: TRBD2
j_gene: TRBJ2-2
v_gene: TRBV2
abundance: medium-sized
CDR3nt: TGTGCCAGCAGTGCTCGGCTAGCGGGGGGGCCTGCGAACACCGGGGAGCTGTTTTTT
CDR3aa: CASSARLAGGPANTGELFF

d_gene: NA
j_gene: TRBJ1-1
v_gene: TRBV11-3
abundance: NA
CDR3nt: TGTGCCAGCAGCGGAAGAAATTCCAACACTGAAGCTTTCTTT
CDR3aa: CASSGRNSNTEAFF

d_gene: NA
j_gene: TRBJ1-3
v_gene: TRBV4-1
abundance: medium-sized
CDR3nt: TGCGCCAGCAGCCAAGAAGGACGACAGGTTGGGAACACCATATATTTT
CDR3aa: CASSQEGRQVGNTIYF

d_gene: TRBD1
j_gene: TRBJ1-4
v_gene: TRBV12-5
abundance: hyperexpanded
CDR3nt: TGTGCTAGTGGTTTTCAGGGGGCGGTTAATGAAAAACTGTTTTTT
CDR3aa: CASGFQGAVNEKLFF

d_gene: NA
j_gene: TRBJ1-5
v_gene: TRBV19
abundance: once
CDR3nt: TGTGCCAGTAGTATCGGGCGTTATAGCAATCAGCCCCAGCATTTT
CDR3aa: CASSIGRYSNQPQHF

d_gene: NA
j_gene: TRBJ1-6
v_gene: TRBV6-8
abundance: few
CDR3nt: TGTGCCAGCAGCTACTCCTATAATTCACCCCTCCACTTT
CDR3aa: CASSYSYNSPLHF

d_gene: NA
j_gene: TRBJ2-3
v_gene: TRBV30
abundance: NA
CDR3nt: TGTGCCTGGAGTGTACGGCGGGGCACAGATACGCAGTATTTT
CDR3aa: CAWSVRRGTDTQYF

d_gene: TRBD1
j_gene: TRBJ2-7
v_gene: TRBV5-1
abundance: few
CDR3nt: TGCGCCAGCAGCTTGACAGGGGGCCCCTACGAGCAGTACTTC
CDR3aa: CASSLTGGPYEQYF

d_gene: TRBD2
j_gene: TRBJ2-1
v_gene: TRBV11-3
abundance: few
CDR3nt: TGTGCCAGCAGCTTACTAGCGGGGGCTGCCGATGAGCAGTTCTTC
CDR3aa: CASSLLAGAADEQFF

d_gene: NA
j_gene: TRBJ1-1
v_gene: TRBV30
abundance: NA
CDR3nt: TGTGCCTGGGACAGGATGTATGAAGCTTTCTTT
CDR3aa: CAWDRMYEAFF

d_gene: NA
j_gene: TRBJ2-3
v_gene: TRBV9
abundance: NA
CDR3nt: TGTGCCAGCAGGCGGGGGCCAGATACGCAGTATTTT
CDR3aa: CASRRGPDTQYF

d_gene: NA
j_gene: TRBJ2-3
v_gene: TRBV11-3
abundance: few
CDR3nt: TGTGCCAGCAGCTCGCCGGGACGAATAAGTCCCCTTAGCACAGATACGCAGTATTTT
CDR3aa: CASSSPGRISPLSTDTQYF

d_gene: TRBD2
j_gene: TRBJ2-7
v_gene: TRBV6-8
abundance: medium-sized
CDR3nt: TGTGCCACCAGTAGGGCTTTAGCGGGACAAAAAAAGGGCGAGCAGTACTTC
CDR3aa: CATSRALAGQKKGEQYF

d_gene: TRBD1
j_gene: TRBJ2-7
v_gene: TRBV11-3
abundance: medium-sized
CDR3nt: TGTGCCAGCAGCGTATTAGGACAGGGATCCTACGAGCAGTACTTC
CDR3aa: CASSVLGQGSYEQYF

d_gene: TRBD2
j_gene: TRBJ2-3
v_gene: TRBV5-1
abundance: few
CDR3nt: TGCGCCAGCAGCTTTAGCGGGGGGGCCACAGATACGCAGTATTTT
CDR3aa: CASSFSGGATDTQYF

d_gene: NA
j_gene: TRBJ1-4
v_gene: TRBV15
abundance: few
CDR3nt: TGTGCCACCAGCAGAGATATAGGTGGAGGAAAGGAACTGTTTTTT
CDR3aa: CATSRDIGGGKELFF

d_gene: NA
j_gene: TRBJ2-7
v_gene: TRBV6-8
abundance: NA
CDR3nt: TGTGCCATCAGTGGGACAAATAATTCCTACGAGCAGTACTTC
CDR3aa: CAISGTNNSYEQYF

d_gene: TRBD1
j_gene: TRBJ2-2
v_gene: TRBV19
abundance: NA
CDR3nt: TGTGCCAGTAGTGTCTCCGGGACAGGGGCCGGGGAGCTGTTTTTT
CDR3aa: CASSVSGTGAGELFF

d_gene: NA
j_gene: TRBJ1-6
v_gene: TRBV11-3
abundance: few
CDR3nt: TGTGCCAGCAGCTTTGGAGGGGAGGATTCACCCCTCCACTTT
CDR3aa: CASSFGGEDSPLHF

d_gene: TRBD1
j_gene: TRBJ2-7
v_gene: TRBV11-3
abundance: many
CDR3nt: TGTGCCAGCAGCGTGTCCGGGACAGAAACCTACGAGCAGTACTTC
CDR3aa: CASSVSGTETYEQYF

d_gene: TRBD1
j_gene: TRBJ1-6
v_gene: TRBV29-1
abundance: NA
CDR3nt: TGCAGCGTTCAGATGAACAGGGGAAATTCACCCCTCCACTTT
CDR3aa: CSVQMNRGNSPLHF

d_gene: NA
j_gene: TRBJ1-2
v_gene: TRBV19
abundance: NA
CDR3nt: TGTGCCAGTAGTATTCCCCACGCACAGGAGGGCTATGGCTACACCTTC
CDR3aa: CASSIPHAQEGYGYTF

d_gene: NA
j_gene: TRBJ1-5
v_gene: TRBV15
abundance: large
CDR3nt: TGTGCCACCAGCACCGGGCAGTCGCTGCTTAGCAATCAGCCCCAGCATTTT
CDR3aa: CATSTGQSLLSNQPQHF

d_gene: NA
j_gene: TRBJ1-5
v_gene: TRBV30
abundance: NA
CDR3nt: TGTGCCTGGAGTCCACCGAGGGAAGGGGTGGGCCAGCCCCAGCATTTT
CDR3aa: CAWSPPREGVGQPQHF

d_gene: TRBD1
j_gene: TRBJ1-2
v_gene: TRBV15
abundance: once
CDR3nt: TGTGCCACCAGCAGGGGGGACAGCCAGGATAACTATGGCTACACCTTC
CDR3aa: CATSRGDSQDNYGYTF

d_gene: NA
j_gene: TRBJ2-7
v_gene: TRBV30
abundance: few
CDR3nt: TGTGCCGGACTGGACGCCGAATACGAGCAGTACTTC
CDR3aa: CAGLDAEYEQYF